The T cell receptor beta chain described here comes from a study of blood T cells in healthy people across ages. Study results and caveats: A strong correlation between TCR beta diversity and naive T cell percentage was seen.

The use of a sample-barcoded 5' primer and a J-beta primer mix characterized a second PCR of roughly 7 to 12 cycles. Via MiXCR, TCRdb re-called the 5' RACE reads, giving one row per CDR3 protein. The top ten hold roughly 13% of the sample, which has around 1.1 million distinct CDR3 sequences, roughly two fifths seen once. The study recruited healthy Caucasian donors from Russia who were aged about 6 to 95. V was pared by 3 bases and J by 2 bases, with 9 bases between. There are 14 residues in the CDR3. This clonotype was observed many times. Its antigen is still unknown. The V and J genes are TRBV12-3 or TRBV12-4 and TRBJ2-3, with D possibly matching TRBD1 (6 bases). This TCR was sampled from a man aged 18 to 35 in good health. The sequenced sample was blood. CDR3 DNA sequence: TGTGCCAGCAGTTTGACAGGTCCCACAGATACGCAGTATTTT. Encoded protein: CASSLTGPTDTQYF.